The 12 T cell receptor beta chains presented below share a single source sample, sequenced in a study of Graves' ophthalmopathy and Graves' hyperthyroidism. RNA transcripts served as template for amplifying TCR beta CDR3 sequences. First-round RT-PCR employed HTBI primers, with a second-round multiplex PCR after it. TCRdb recomputed calls from the multiplex PCR reads with MiXCR, one row per CDR3 protein. This sample has about 620,000 distinct CDR3 sequences, with about 20% found just once. The sequenced sample was peripheral blood. These receptors were taken from a woman aged 18-29 years with stable Graves' hyperthyroidism. Some clones in this sample may be carry-over from other donors' samples.

This clonotype showed up many times. The chain couples TRBV6-5 to TRBJ1-2, with a weak D call TRBD1 (6 bases). CDR1 and CDR2 from the germline V gene are MNHEY and SVGAGI. V was trimmed by 5 bases and J by 2 bases, leaving 9 bases between them. The CDR3 consists of 13 residues. The CDR3 region has the DNA TGTGCCAGCAGTAACAGGGAAAACTATGGCTACACCTTC. Its protein product is CASSNRENYGYTF.

The table lists this clonotype with a few counts. The J gene is TRBJ2-5, the V gene TRBV28; 11 bases match TRBD1. Looked up from germline, CDR1 is MDHEN and CDR2 is SYDVKM. The V gene end was trimmed by 5 bases and the J gene end by 5 bases; junction bases not matched to a gene: 10. This CDR3 is 16 amino acids long. The CDR3, as DNA: TGTGCCAGCAGTCTGACCGGGACAGGGGGGTGGGAGACCCAGTACTTC. This codes for CASSLTGTGGWETQYF. Using reference TRBV28 and TRBJ2-5 for the parts outside the CDR3, the full variable domain is DVKVTQSSRYLVKRTGEKVFLECVQDMDHENMFWYRQDPGLGLRLIYFSYDVKMKEKGDIPEGYSVSREKKERFSLILESASTNQTSMYLCASSLTGTGGWETQYFGPGTRLLVL.

The chain employs TRBV15 and TRBJ1-5, with D perhaps matching TRBD1 (5 bases). CDR3 size: 14 residues. From germline, CDR1 is LNHNV and CDR2 YYDKDF (reference sequence). V was clipped by 5 bases and J by 2 bases, with 10 bases between them. CDR3 nucleotide sequence: TGTGCCACCAGCGGGCGAGGGGGCAATCAGCCCCAGCATTTT. Residues: CATSGRGGNQPQHF.

The chain joins TRBV12-3 or TRBV12-4 to TRBJ1-1, with a weak D call TRBD1 (6 bases). V was trimmed by 3 bases and J by 5 bases, leaving 13 bases between them. The CDR3 has 14 residues. This CDR3 is CASSFSGTRTEAFF. In DNA form, the CDR3 reads TGTGCCAGCAGTTTTTCGGGGACAAGGACTGAAGCTTTCTTT.

As for this clonotype: One base away lies a much larger clone, so this may be a sequencing read error. The chain has TRBV6-4 and TRBJ2-2; 7 nucleotides line up with TRBD1. Germline CDR1 reads MRHNA; CDR2 reads SNTAGT. This CDR3 region has 16 residues. CDR3 nucleotides: TGTGCCAGCAGTGGCTCCGGGACAGATAACACCGTGGAGCTGTTTTTT. Residues: CASSGSGTDNTVELFF.

A note on this clonotype: This may come from a read error, since a much larger clone is one base off. This CDR3 is missing its conserved last phenylalanine or tryptophan, likely due to a read error. The genes are TRBV12-3 or TRBV12-4 and TRBJ1-2; TRBD1 aligns across 7 bases. CDR3 length: 14 amino acids. V shed 8 bases, J shed 3 bases, and the junction held 9 bases outside the gene matches. The CDR3 DNA sequence: TGTGCCAGCGGTCAAAGTACAGGGGACTATGGCTACACCGTC. Translation: CASGQSTGDYGYTV.

This clonotype was detected a few times. The chain employs TRBV6-2 or TRBV6-3 and TRBJ1-2; weak D call: TRBD1 (5 bases). This CDR3 spans 19 amino acids. Germline CDR1 MNHEY, CDR2 SVGEGT. The V end was cut by 7 bases, the J end by 4 bases, with 31 bases between. The CDR3 here is CASKDLGREYPVPLYGYTF. The CDR3, as DNA: TGTGCCAGCAAAGACCTGGGGCGGGAGTATCCCGTCCCCCTCTATGGCTACACCTTC.

There are many counts of this clonotype. The V gene is TRBV6-2 or TRBV6-3, the J gene TRBJ2-5; 9 bases align to TRBD1. V shed 8 bases and J 5 bases; nucleotides not matched to a gene: 9. CDR1 is MNHEY, CDR2 SVGEGT, per germline. The CDR3 loop spans 14 amino acids. In DNA, the CDR3 is TGTGCCAGCCGCTCGGACAGGGGTTTGGAGACCCAGTACTTC. This encodes CASRSDRGLETQYF.

The rearrangement links TRBV11-2 to TRBJ2-7, with 10 bases lining up with TRBD2. Looked up from germline, CDR1 is SGHAT and CDR2 is FQNNGV. With V trimmed by 4 bases and J by 2 bases, 5 bases remained unmatched. The CDR3 sequence is 15 residues long. The CDR3 reads CASSSLSGGAYEQYF. The DNA of the CDR3 is TGTGCCAGCAGCTCGCTGAGCGGGGGGGCCTACGAGCAGTACTTC.

As concerns this clonotype: A much larger clone differs from this one at a single base, so this may be a read error. CDR3 coding DNA: TGTGCCAGCAGCTGGACACTGAACACTGAAGCTTGCTTT. It translates to CASSWTLNTEACF. The chain combines TRBV7-3 with TRBJ1-1, with D possibly TRBD1 on 5 matching bases. The CDR3 runs to 13 residues. Per germline, CDR1 SGHTA and CDR2 FQGTGA.

This clonotype was observed many times. The rearrangement links TRBV5-1 to TRBJ2-7; D gene ambiguous. The CDR3 runs 15 residues. The V gene's germline CDR1 is SGHRS and CDR2 YFSETQ. The ends were cut back, 4 bases at V and 1 base at J, with 15 bases in the middle. The CDR3 loop is CASSGDTGPSYEQYF. CDR3 nucleotides: TGCGCCAGCAGCGGAGACACCGGACCTTCCTACGAGCAGTACTTC. Variable domain in full (rest from reference TRBV5-1 and TRBJ2-7): KAGVTQTPRYLIKTRGQQVTLSCSPISGHRSVSWYQQTPGQGLQFLFEYFSETQRNKGNFPGRFSGRQFSNSRSEMNVSTLELGDSALYLCASSGDTGPSYEQYFGPGTRLTVT.

The rearrangement links TRBV6-2 or TRBV6-3 to TRBJ1-1; D not certain. V dropped 5 bases and J dropped 10 bases, with 14 bases sitting between them. The CDR3 is 12 residues long. CDR1 and CDR2 from the germline V gene are MNHEY and SVGEGT. The CDR3 sequence is CASSNDPSGAFF. CDR3 bases: TGTGCCAGCAGTAACGACCCTTCAGGAGCTTTCTTT.